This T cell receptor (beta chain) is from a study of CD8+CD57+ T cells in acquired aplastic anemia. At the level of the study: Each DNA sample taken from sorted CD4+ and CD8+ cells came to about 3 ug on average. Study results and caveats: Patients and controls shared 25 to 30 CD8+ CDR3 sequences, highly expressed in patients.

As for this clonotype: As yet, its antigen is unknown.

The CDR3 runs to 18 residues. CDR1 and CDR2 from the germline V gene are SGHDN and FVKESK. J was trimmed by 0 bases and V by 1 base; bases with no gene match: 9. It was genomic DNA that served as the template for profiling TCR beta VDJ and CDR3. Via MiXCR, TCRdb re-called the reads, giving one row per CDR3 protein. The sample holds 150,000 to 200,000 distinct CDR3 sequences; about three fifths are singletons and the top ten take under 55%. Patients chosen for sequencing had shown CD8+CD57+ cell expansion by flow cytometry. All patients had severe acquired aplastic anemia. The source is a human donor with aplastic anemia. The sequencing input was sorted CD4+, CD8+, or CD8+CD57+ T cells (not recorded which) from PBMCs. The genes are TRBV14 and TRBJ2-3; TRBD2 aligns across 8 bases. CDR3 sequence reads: CASSQVRSSSGSTDTQYF. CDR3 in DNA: TGTGCCAGCAGCCAAGTCCGTTCGTCTAGCGGGAGCACAGATACGCAGTATTTT.